The clone carrying this TCR beta chain turned up a few times. The source of the sample is a study of T cells in Graves' hyperthyroidism and ophthalmopathy. The investigators amplified TCR beta CDR3 regions from RNA transcripts. Carried out on the TCR CDR3, a first-round RT-PCR used the HTBI primer set. One entry per CDR3 protein results from TCRdb running MiXCR on the multiplex PCR reads. The profile shows hundreds of thousands of distinct CDR3 sequences, approximately 13% of them singletons. V was pared by 2 bases and J by 0 bases, with 12 bases between. The CDR3 consists of 16 residues. Germline-derived CDR1 and CDR2 are SGHRS and YFSETQ. Hyperthyroidism patients were newly diagnosed, had disease duration under 2 months, and were aged 18 to 65 years. The diagnoses drew upon clinical symptoms, serum thyroxine and TRAb, thyroid ultrasound and orbital computed tomography. Drawn at first hyperthyroidism diagnosis, the blood sample preceded any ophthalmopathy symptoms. Isolation of PBMCs was performed on around 9.4 ml fresh peripheral blood.

The TCR originated in a woman aged 25-40 years with Graves' hyperthyroidism that later progressed to Graves' ophthalmopathy. J is TRBJ1-3 and V is TRBV5-1; unclear D gene. The material sequenced was blood. The CDR3 bases are TGCGCCAGCAGCTTCGGGATAGCAACCTCTGGAAACACCATATATTTT. It codes for CASSFGIATSGNTIYF.